Listed here are 14 T cell receptor beta chains from one sample, sequenced in a study of blood T cell repertoires in COVID-19. Method: immunoSEQ multiplex PCR; TCRdb's copy keeps in-frame clones and lacks some. The top ten clones hold around 0.8% of a sample with approximately 300,000 clones, about 89% of them seen once. The material sequenced was peripheral blood. Every receptor here comes from a man aged 30 to 45 with acute or convalescent COVID-19.

V gene TRBV6-1 combines with J gene TRBJ1-1, with 7 bases matching TRBD1. This CDR3 is 13 amino acids long. Losses at the gene ends were 0 bases for V and 8 bases for J; bases not matched to a gene: 3. Germline V CDR1 and CDR2: MNHNS, SASEGT. The CDR3 loop is CASSEAGDREAFF. In nucleotides, the CDR3 is TGTGCCAGCAGTGAAGCGGGGGACAGAGAAGCTTTCTTT.

The rearrangement links TRBV9 to TRBJ2-5, with 8 bases aligning to TRBD2. This CDR3 has 14 amino acids. V lost 0 bases and J lost 5; bases outside the gene matches: 3. Germline V gives CDR1 SGDLS, CDR2 YYNGEE. In DNA form, the CDR3 reads TGTGCCAGCAGCGTAGGGCCGGGGGGGGAGACCCAGTACTTC. It is translated as CASSVGPGGETQYF.

The rearrangement links TRBV6-1 to TRBJ2-7; TRBD1 matches 7 bases. V trimming: 3 bases; J trimming: 6 bases; junction bases outside the gene matches: 8. The CDR3 extends over 14 amino acids. Germline V CDR1 and CDR2: MNHNS, SASEGT. The CDR3 protein is CASSDDPTGTEQYF. Here the CDR3 DNA reads TGTGCCAGCAGTGACGACCCGACAGGGACCGAGCAGTACTTC.

This clone was seen once. The V gene is TRBV4-1, the J gene TRBJ1-6; D gene unclear. The CDR3 runs 18 residues. Trimming cost V 1 base and J 15 bases, with 28 bases left between them. Germline V gene data show CDR1 as MGHRA and CDR2 as YSYEKL. The CDR3 coding sequence is TGCGCCAGCAGCCAAGCTTCACCGGGGTACAGCCTCGGCCGGGTCCTCCACTTT. Its protein is CASSQASPGYSLGRVLHF.

This sequence joins TRBV19 and TRBJ2-3; TRBD2 matches at 9 bases. From germline, CDR1 is LNHDA and CDR2 SQIVND (reference sequence). The CDR3 length is 14 residues. Trimming removed 5 bases from V and 4 bases from J; junction bases left unmatched: 4. The CDR3 protein is CASSGWTSADTQYF. CDR3 nucleotide sequence: TGTGCCAGTAGTGGGTGGACTAGCGCAGATACGCAGTATTTT. Combining the CDR3 with reference TRBV19 and TRBJ2-3 gives the whole variable domain DGGITQSPKYLFRKEGQNVTLSCEQNLNHDAMYWYRQDPGQGLRLIYYSQIVNDFQKGDIAEGYSVSREKKESFPLTVTSAQKNPTAFYLCASSGWTSADTQYFGPGTRLTVL.

This clone was seen only once. The V gene is TRBV29-1, the J gene TRBJ2-1; the match to TRBD2 covers 7 bases. The V segment lost 7 bases and the J segment 6 bases; nucleotides outside the gene matches: 21. The germline gives CDR1 SQVTM, CDR2 ANQGSEA. There are 17 residues in the CDR3. The CDR3 DNA reads as TGCAGCGCTTGTGGGGGTGCGAGCGGGAAAATTCCCAATGAGCAGTTCTTC. This translates into CSACGGASGKIPNEQFF.

This chain connects TRBV6-6 to TRBJ2-1; the D is unclear. CDR1 is MNHNY, CDR2 SVGAGI, per germline (reference sequence). CDR3 length: 15 residues. Trimming removed 2 bases at V and 0 bases at J, with 8 bases between. The CDR3 here is CASSYGMSSYNEQFF. The CDR3 DNA is TGTGCCAGCAGTTACGGTATGAGCTCCTACAATGAGCAGTTCTTC.

This chain links TRBV21-1 with TRBJ1-1; the table names TRBD1, a call not compared with the DNA. TRBV21-1 is designated a pseudogene. The CDR3 runs 14 residues. CDR3 loop: CASSSPYKQGRAFF. The DNA for the CDR3 is TGTGCCAGCAGCAGCCCGTATAAACAGGGGCGGGCTTTCTTT.

The V and J genes are TRBV6-5 and TRBJ2-5, with D maybe TRBD2 (6 bases). The V and J ends lost 6 bases and 3 bases respectively, with 11 bases between them. CDR1 MNHEY and CDR2 SVGAGI come from the germline V gene. This CDR3 has 13 amino acids. CDR3 nucleotides: TGTGCCAGCAGAGGAGGAGGGGAAGAGACCCAGTACTTC. Translation gives CASRGGGEETQYF.

This clone showed up just a few times. The J gene is TRBJ1-5, the V gene TRBV3-1 (or the pseudogene TRBV3-2); 9 nucleotides line up with TRBD1. This CDR3 spans 17 amino acids. V trimming: 0 bases; J trimming: 5 bases; junction bases outside the gene matches: 8. In germline, CDR1 is LGHDT, CDR2 YNNKEL (reference sequence). CDR3 residues: CASSQDGDREGDQPQHF. DNA for the CDR3: TGTGCCAGCAGCCAAGATGGGGACAGGGAGGGGGATCAGCCCCAGCATTTT.

DNA of the CDR3: TGTGCCAGCATAGCTAAGGGGATGTATAATGAAAAACTGTTTTTT. Translated: CASIAKGMYNEKLFF. This sequence joins TRBV28 and TRBJ1-4, with D possibly matching TRBD1 (5 bases). Deletions cut 7 bases from V and 4 bases from J, with 16 bases between. Germline-derived CDR1 and CDR2 are MDHEN and SYDVKM. CDR3 length equals 15 residues. The full variable domain, with the rest looked up from reference TRBV28 and TRBJ1-4, is DVKVTQSSRYLVKRTGEKVFLECVQDMDHENMFWYRQDPGLGLRLIYFSYDVKMKEKGDIPEGYSVSREKKERFSLILESASTNQTSMYLCASIAKGMYNEKLFFGSGTQLSVL.

The V and J genes are TRBV10-3 and TRBJ2-7; 7 bases agree with TRBD1. In germline, CDR1 is ENHRY, CDR2 SYGVKD. Unmatched junction bases numbered 5, after V lost 6 bases and J lost 3 bases. The CDR3 sequence is 13 residues long. CDR3 coding DNA: TGTGCCATCAGCCAGCCAGGGGGCTACGAGCAGTACTTC. It encodes CAISQPGGYEQYF.

The CDR3 loop is CASSPQPLAQETQYF. CDR3 DNA sequence: TGTGCCAGCTCACCCCAACCCTTAGCCCAAGAGACCCAGTACTTC. The gene calls are TRBV18 and TRBJ2-5; no clear D. Germline lookup yields CDR1 KGHSH and CDR2 LQKENI. The length of the CDR3 is 15 residues. With 3 bases removed from V and 1 base from J, the gap between germline ends came to 12 bases.

The rearrangement joins TRBV13 to TRBJ1-3; the match to TRBD1 covers 7 bases. The CDR3 consists of 14 residues. V gave up 5 bases and J gave up 4 bases; unmatched junction bases: 5. Germline CDR1 reads PRHDT; CDR2 reads FYEKMQ (reference sequence). CDR3 DNA: TGTGCCAGCAGCCCCAGGGGGTTGGGAAACACCATATATTTT. Translating it yields CASSPRGLGNTIYF.